One sample yielded the 19 T cell receptor beta chains listed below, sequenced in a study of blood T cell repertoires in COVID-19. Sequencing used immunoSEQ multiplex PCR; TCRdb keeps in-frame clones, though not all of them. Among about 330,000 clones listed, 70% to 90% were seen once. Sequencing was carried out using peripheral blood. All receptors derive from a woman aged 50 to 60 with active or convalescent COVID-19.

Only a few counts were recorded for this clone. The rearrangement joins TRBV19 to TRBJ1-2, with TRBD1 matching 7 bases. With V trimmed by 3 bases and J by 8 bases, 9 bases remained unmatched. The CDR3 is 14 residues long. The germline V gene has CDR1 LNHDA and CDR2 SQIVND (reference sequence). Here the CDR3 DNA reads TGTGCCAGTAGTATCGTACAGGGGCAAGGCGGCTACACCTTC. Protein sequence: CASSIVQGQGGYTF. Filled out from reference TRBV19 and TRBJ1-2, the complete variable domain reads DGGITQSPKYLFRKEGQNVTLSCEQNLNHDAMYWYRQDPGQGLRLIYYSQIVNDFQKGDIAEGYSVSREKKESFPLTVTSAQKNPTAFYLCASSIVQGQGGYTFGSGTRLTVV.

The chain recombines TRBV5-1 with TRBJ2-1; no clear D. The CDR3 runs to 13 residues. Germline-derived CDR1 and CDR2 are SGHRS and YFSETQ. The V end was cut by 5 bases, the J end by 10 bases, with 16 bases between. The CDR3 region is CASSSGSTQEQFF. The DNA of the CDR3 is TGCGCCAGCAGTTCCGGGTCCACCCAGGAGCAGTTCTTC.

This chain joins TRBV5-1 and TRBJ1-5; 9 bases agree with TRBD1. V shed 0 bases, J shed 7 bases, and the junction held 5 bases outside the gene matches. CDR3 size: 15 residues. Germline V CDR1 and CDR2: SGHRS, YFSETQ. This CDR3 reads CASSLGDRVEQPQHF. In DNA form, the CDR3 reads TGCGCCAGCAGCTTGGGGGACAGGGTAGAACAGCCCCAGCATTTT.

V and J are TRBV12-3 or TRBV12-4 and TRBJ2-5; D unresolved. V was shortened by 1 base and J by 5 bases, with 8 bases between the two germline ends. CDR3 length: 13 amino acids. CDR3 in amino acids: CASSLGLEETQYF. DNA for the CDR3: TGTGCCAGCAGTTTAGGATTGGAGGAGACCCAGTACTTC.

This chain connects TRBV18 to TRBJ1-5, with TRBD1 matching 9 bases. Germline assignment: CDR1 KGHSH and CDR2 LQKENI. J was trimmed by 4 bases and V by 3 bases; bases with no gene match: 10. This CDR3 has 17 amino acids. DNA for the CDR3: TGTGCCAGCTCACCGTCGACAGGGGGAATGCGAAATCAGCCCCAGCATTTT. It specifies CASSPSTGGMRNQPQHF.

The chain employs TRBV18 and TRBJ2-5, with 7 bases fitting TRBD1. CDR3 length: 14 residues. V trimming: 3 bases; J trimming: 2 bases; junction bases outside the gene matches: 3. Per the germline V gene, CDR1 is KGHSH and CDR2 is LQKENI. The CDR3 DNA follows: TGTGCCAGCTCACCCGGACAGGAGCAAGAGACCCAGTACTTC. Amino acids: CASSPGQEQETQYF.

This sequence joins TRBV27 and TRBJ2-7, with 11 positions matching TRBD1. Germline CDR1 and CDR2: MNHEY and SMNVEV (reference sequence). The CDR3 runs to 16 residues. J was trimmed by 4 bases and V by 5 bases; bases with no gene match: 10. The CDR3 loop is CASSRTAGTGGYEQYF. In DNA form, the CDR3 reads TGTGCCAGCAGTCGAACCGCCGGGACAGGGGGTTACGAGCAGTACTTC.

V and J are TRBV4-2 and TRBJ1-6, with D possibly TRBD1 on 5 matching bases. Trimming removed 0 bases from V and 6 bases from J, with 12 bases in between. Per germline, CDR1 LGHNA and CDR2 YNFKEQ. This CDR3 region has 16 residues. Here the CDR3 reads CASSQDRQGGNSPLHF. CDR3 coding DNA: TGTGCCAGCAGCCAAGATCGGCAGGGTGGTAATTCACCCCTCCACTTT.

This clone was recorded only once. The chain employs TRBV7-9 and TRBJ2-3; 8 nucleotides agree with TRBD2. The germline V gene has CDR1 SEHNR and CDR2 FQNEAQ (reference sequence). The CDR3 is made up of 15 amino acids. The ends lost 3 bases at V and 4 bases at J; junction bases unmatched: 6. The DNA of the CDR3 is TGTGCCAGCAGCTTGGCGGGGGGATCTGCAGATACGCAGTATTTT. This codes for CASSLAGGSADTQYF.

The count of this clone is one. The junction shows a germline mismatch at one end, possibly a read error. J is TRBJ1-1 and V is TRBV5-5; possible D gene TRBD1, 5 bases. This CDR3 is 11 amino acids long. Germline CDR1 is SGHKS and CDR2 is YYEKEE (reference sequence). For the CDR3, the DNA is TGTGCCAGCAGCGCAGGGCCTGCTACTCTCTTT. Protein sequence: CASSAGPATLF.

The V call is TRBV7-6, the J call TRBJ2-5; 9 bases map to TRBD1. The CDR3 length is 15 residues. After removal of 5 bases from V and 5 bases from J, the junction contained 9 bases not matched to a gene. CDR1 is SGHVS, CDR2 FNYEAQ, per germline. DNA for the CDR3: TGTGCCAGCAGCCCCCGGGCGGACAGGGGTGAGACCCAGTACTTC. Translated, it gives CASSPRADRGETQYF.

For this clone: The sample contains more than one DNA sequence encoding this CDR3. The CDR3 sequence: CAWSVRAGGRNEQFF. The CDR3 DNA reads TGTGCCTGGAGTGTACGGGCAGGGGGCCGAAATGAGCAGTTCTTC. The rearrangement links TRBV30 to TRBJ2-1; 8 bases align to TRBD1. The germline gives CDR1 GTSNPN, CDR2 SVGIG (reference sequence). This CDR3 is built from 15 residues. V was pared by 0 bases and J by 7 bases, with 8 bases of the junction left unmatched.

This chain uses TRBV28 with TRBJ1-6; 9 nucleotides line up with TRBD1. The CDR3 totals 17 residues. The V gene end was trimmed by 6 bases and the J gene end by 3 bases; junction bases not matched to a gene: 9. CDR1 and CDR2 from the germline V gene are MDHEN and SYDVKM. The CDR3 here is CASSPPGTGNYNSPLHF. The DNA of the CDR3 is TGTGCCAGCAGCCCACCCGGGACAGGGAACTATAATTCACCCCTCCACTTT.

This chain joins TRBV6-2 or TRBV6-3 and TRBJ2-3; the D gene is possibly TRBD2 (5 bases). Deletions cut 6 bases from V and 11 bases from J, with 18 bases between. The CDR3 length is 13 residues. CDR1 is MNHEY and CDR2 is SVGEGT in the germline V gene. Here the CDR3 DNA reads TGTGCCAGCAGCCAAATATTTACTAGAAAGCAGTATTTT. It codes for CASSQIFTRKQYF.

The chain employs TRBV15 and TRBJ1-1; D is possibly TRBD1 (5 bases). There are 15 residues in the CDR3. V gave up 1 base and J gave up 6 bases, with 15 bases separating them. Germline CDR1 reads LNHNV; CDR2 reads YYDKDF (reference sequence). The chain's CDR3 is CATSRAEGPKAEAFF. For the CDR3, the DNA is TGTGCCACCAGCAGAGCGGAGGGGCCAAAGGCTGAAGCTTTCTTT.

This rearrangement joins TRBV18 to TRBJ1-2; a weak D match, TRBD1 (6 bases). The V end was cut by 5 bases, the J end by 4 bases, with 11 bases between. CDR3 length: 13 amino acids. CDR1 is KGHSH, CDR2 LQKENI, per germline. Here the CDR3 reads CASSADSSYGYTF. In nucleotides, the CDR3 is TGTGCCAGCTCAGCGGACAGTTCCTATGGCTACACCTTC. The complete variable domain, with remaining parts taken from reference TRBV18 and TRBJ1-2, reads NAGVMQNPRHLVRRRGQEARLRCSPMKGHSHVYWYRQLPEEGLKFMVYLQKENIIDESGMPKERFSAEFPKEGPSILRIQQVVRGDSAAYFCASSADSSYGYTFGSGTRLTVV.

The V call is TRBV5-1, the J call TRBJ2-5, with 7 positions matching TRBD2. CDR1 and CDR2 from the germline V gene are SGHRS and YFSETQ. The V segment lost 0 bases and the J segment 4 bases; nucleotides outside the gene matches: 9. This CDR3 comprises 16 residues. The DNA of the CDR3 is TGCGCCAGCAGCTTGGCGACTAGCCTCCCTAGAGAGACCCAGTACTTC. The encoded protein is CASSLATSLPRETQYF.

This chain joins TRBV10-3 and TRBJ1-1; no reliable D call. The CDR3 consists of 11 residues. Trimming removed 2 bases from V and 10 bases from J, with 8 bases in between. Looked up from germline, CDR1 is ENHRY and CDR2 is SYGVKD. The CDR3, as DNA: TGTGCCATCAGTGAGGGGGAGGGAGCTTTCTTT. This gives the protein CAISEGEGAFF.

The chain recombines TRBV27 with TRBJ1-2; D is ambiguous. The CDR3 contains 13 residues. CDR1 is MNHEY and CDR2 is SMNVEV in the germline V gene (reference sequence). Trimming cost V 4 bases and J 5 bases, with 11 bases left between them. CDR3: CASSSSTLYGYTF. CDR3 nucleotide sequence: TGTGCCAGCAGTTCATCAACTTTGTATGGCTACACCTTC.